These 9 T cell receptor beta chains came from one sample sequenced in a study of beta chain features in type 1 diabetes (dated by TCRdb to the late 2010s). The library was obtained by the immunoSEQ multiplex PCR assay. All of the isolated RNA was reverse transcribed with the High Capacity cDNA Reverse Transcription Kit, so expressed TCRB transcripts were sequenced. TCRdb mirrors the immuneACCESS table, restricted to in-frame sequences. Some clones are absent from its copies; in checked studies, under half trace to an unresolved V gene, and the reason for the others is unknown. The sample has 150,000 to 190,000 clones on record, more than 9.5% of them singletons. About 2.1% of the sample is held by the ten biggest clonotypes. What was sequenced was central memory CD4+ T cells from blood. Receptor source: a man aged 18-30 years in good health.

The chain has TRBV27 and TRBJ2-1; D unresolved. From germline, CDR1 is MNHEY and CDR2 SMNVEV (reference sequence). There are 13 residues in the CDR3. V was cut by 7 bases and J by 7 bases, with 14 bases left in between. This CDR3 reads CASKSGFRNEQFF. Here the CDR3 DNA reads TGTGCCAGCAAGTCGGGCTTCCGAAATGAGCAGTTCTTC.

This clone has just a few counts. This chain uses TRBV20-1 with TRBJ2-1; D gene uncertain. Germline CDR1 is DFQATT and CDR2 is SNEGSKA (reference sequence). The germline V and J ends were trimmed by 1 base and 7 bases, with 5 bases remaining between them. The CDR3 has 11 amino acids. CDR3 nucleotide sequence: TGCAGTGCTAGAGGGCAAAATGAGCAGTTCTTC. Protein sequence: CSARGQNEQFF.

This clone showed up just a few times. This sequence joins TRBV15 and TRBJ2-4, with unresolved D. Trimming removed 1 base from V and 8 bases from J, with 6 bases in between. Looked up from germline, CDR1 is LNHNV and CDR2 is YYDKDF (reference sequence). The CDR3 spans 12 residues. DNA of the CDR3: TGTGCCACCAGCAGAGTCCGGGACATTCAGTACTTC. Its protein is CATSRVRDIQYF.

V gene TRBV4-3 combines with J gene TRBJ1-1, with 8 bases that match TRBD1. After removal of 4 bases from V and 1 base from J, the junction contained 8 bases not matched to a gene. This CDR3 is 16 amino acids long. Germline V gene data show CDR1 as LGHNA and CDR2 as YSLEER. CDR3 residues: CASSRGQGGGNTEAFF. The CDR3 region has the DNA TGCGCCAGCAGCCGCGGACAGGGTGGTGGGAACACTGAAGCTTTCTTT.

The V gene is TRBV6-5, the J gene TRBJ2-7, with TRBD2 matching over 14 bases. CDR1 MNHEY and CDR2 SVGAGI come from the germline V gene. This CDR3 has 15 residues. V was pared by 4 bases and J by 4 bases, with 3 bases of the junction left unmatched. CDR3 amino acids: CASSLGTSGGYEQYF. The CDR3 region has the DNA TGTGCCAGCAGTTTGGGGACTAGCGGGGGATACGAGCAGTACTTC.

The gene calls are TRBV2 and TRBJ2-5; 8 nucleotides match TRBD2. The J segment lost 5 bases and the V segment lost 7 bases, leaving 9 bases of the junction unmatched. Germline V gene data show CDR1 as SNHLY and CDR2 as FYNNEI. CDR3 length: 14 residues. Here the CDR3 DNA reads TGTGCCAGCAAATCCATAGCGGGAACGGAGACCCAGTACTTC. This translates into CASKSIAGTETQYF.

The genes are TRBV4-3 and TRBJ1-6; tentative D call: TRBD1 (5 bases). V gave up 4 bases and J gave up 3 bases, with 10 bases separating them. The CDR3 extends over 15 amino acids. CDR1 and CDR2 (germline): LGHNA, YSLEER. The DNA of the CDR3 is TGCGCCAGCAGCCTCAGGGCTCACTATAATTCACCCCTCCACTTT. Translating gives CASSLRAHYNSPLHF.

This clone showed up just a few times. The chain employs TRBV7-3 and TRBJ2-2, with D perhaps matching TRBD1 (5 bases). The ends were cut back, 7 bases at V and 0 bases at J, with 9 bases in the middle. Germline-derived CDR1 and CDR2 are SGHTA and FQGTGA. CDR3 size: 14 residues. CDR3: CASTPGPNTGELFF. CDR3 coding DNA: TGTGCCAGCACCCCAGGGCCGAACACCGGGGAGCTGTTTTTT.

The gene calls are TRBV5-1 and TRBJ2-7; D possibly uses TRBD1 or TRBD2 (5 bases each). From germline, CDR1 is SGHRS and CDR2 YFSETQ. V lost 0 bases, J lost 11 bases, and 24 bases lay in between. There are 16 residues in the CDR3. CDR3: CASSLGEGTAKTSEYF. The DNA for the CDR3 is TGCGCCAGCAGCTTGGGTGAGGGGACCGCCAAAACTTCGGAGTACTTC.